One and the same sample provided the 8 T cell receptor beta chains below, sequenced in a study of blood T cell repertoires in COVID-19. Only in-frame clones appear in the TCRdb table, and some are missing; sequencing was by immunoSEQ multiplex PCR. This table holds approximately 150,000 clones, roughly nine tenths found once. Material: PBMCs or T cells enriched from blood (not recorded which). The source of these receptors is a woman in her forties who had been exposed to COVID-19.

The chain links TRBV6-5 to TRBJ2-3; the D gene is possibly TRBD1 (7 bases). V shed 7 bases and J shed 2 bases, with 16 bases lying between them. The CDR3 consists of 15 residues. Germline V gene data show CDR1 as MNHEY and CDR2 as SVGAGI. The CDR3 bases are TGTGCCAGCACCCGCAGGGGGGCTGACACAGATACGCAGTATTTT. Translating it yields CASTRRGADTDTQYF.

On this clone: This CDR3 fails to terminate in the conserved phenylalanine or tryptophan, so it likely reflects a read error. V is TRBV11-2 and J is TRBJ2-7, with D perhaps TRBD1 (5 bases). Germline loops: CDR1 SGHAT, CDR2 FQNNGV. The CDR3 covers 13 residues. V was shortened by 6 bases and J by 3 bases, with 12 bases between the two germline ends. This CDR3 reads CASSIDSLYEQYL. Here the CDR3 DNA reads TGTGCCAGCAGTATTGACAGCCTCTACGAGCAGTACCTC.

J is TRBJ2-5 and V is TRBV5-4, with 7 bases aligning to TRBD1. V lost 3 bases to trimming and J lost 2 bases; unmatched junction nucleotides: 16. The CDR3 covers 18 residues. Germline V gene sequence: CDR1 SGHNT, CDR2 YYREEE (reference sequence). CDR3 in DNA: TGTGCCAGCAGCTCGAGCCTGACAGGGAAGTTTCGGCAAGAGACCCAGTACTTC. Translation: CASSSSLTGKFRQETQYF.

The chain recombines TRBV27 with TRBJ1-1; D unresolved. Trimming left V 8 bases short and J 3 bases short, with 4 bases between. CDR1 is MNHEY, CDR2 SMNVEV, per germline (reference sequence). The CDR3 extends over 10 amino acids. CDR3 amino acids: CASPDTEAFF. CDR3 coding DNA: TGTGCCAGCCCAGACACTGAAGCTTTCTTT.

This clone was seen just once. J is TRBJ1-4 and V is TRBV4-1, with 7 bases lining up with TRBD1. Germline values: CDR1 MGHRA, CDR2 YSYEKL. J gave up 6 bases and V 0 bases, and 10 bases lay outside the gene matches. The CDR3 loop spans 17 amino acids. The CDR3 coding sequence is TGCGCCAGCAGCCAAGACTCTACGGGACAGTCGTATGAAAAACTGTTTTTT. Translating it yields CASSQDSTGQSYEKLFF.

In DNA form, the CDR3 reads TGTGCCAGCAGGGACTTTAGGAATTCACCCCTCCACTTT. Translation: CASRDFRNSPLHF. This sequence joins TRBV6-5 and TRBJ1-6, with D unclear. Deletions cut 6 bases from V and 7 bases from J, with 10 bases between. The V gene's germline CDR1 is MNHEY and CDR2 SVGAGI. The CDR3 is 13 residues long.

The chain combines TRBV7-2 with TRBJ2-2; 8 positions match TRBD2. The CDR3 has 16 amino acids. The V gene's germline CDR1 is SGHTA and CDR2 FQGNSA. V was clipped by 2 bases and J by 5 bases; unmatched bases: 7. The CDR3 sequence is CASSLLAAGGTGELFF. DNA of the CDR3: TGTGCCAGCAGCTTATTGGCGGCGGGAGGTACCGGGGAGCTGTTTTTT. Looking up the rest from reference TRBV7-2 and TRBJ2-2 gives the full variable domain: GAGVSQSPSNKVTEKGKDVELRCDPISGHTALYWYRQSLGQGLEFLIYFQGNSAPDKSGLPSDRFSAERTGGSVSTLTIQRTQQEDSAVYLCASSLLAAGGTGELFFGEGSRLTVL.

This chain connects TRBV29-1 to TRBJ2-1; 8 bases fit TRBD1. The germline V gene encodes CDR1 SQVTM and CDR2 ANQGSEA. With 8 bases clipped from V and 3 bases from J, the junction kept 9 bases outside the gene matches. The CDR3 sequence is 14 residues long. In DNA, the CDR3 is TGCAGCTTCTACCGACAGGGGAGCTACAATGAGCAGTTCTTC. Translating gives CSFYRQGSYNEQFF.